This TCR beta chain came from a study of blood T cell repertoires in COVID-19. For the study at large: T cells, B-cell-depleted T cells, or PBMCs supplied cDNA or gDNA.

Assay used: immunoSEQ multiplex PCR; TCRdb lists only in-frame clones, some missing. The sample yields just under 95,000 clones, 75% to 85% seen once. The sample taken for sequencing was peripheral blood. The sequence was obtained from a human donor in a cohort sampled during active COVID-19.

CDR3 amino acids: CASKAGLAVSYEQYF. CDR3 sequence (DNA): TGTGCCAGCAAGGCTGGACTAGCGGTCTCCTACGAGCAGTACTTC. The chain has TRBV18 and TRBJ2-7, with TRBD2 matching 10 bases. This CDR3 region has 15 residues. Trimming removed 8 bases from V and 0 bases from J; junction bases left unmatched: 7. Germline CDR1 and CDR2: KGHSH and LQKENI.